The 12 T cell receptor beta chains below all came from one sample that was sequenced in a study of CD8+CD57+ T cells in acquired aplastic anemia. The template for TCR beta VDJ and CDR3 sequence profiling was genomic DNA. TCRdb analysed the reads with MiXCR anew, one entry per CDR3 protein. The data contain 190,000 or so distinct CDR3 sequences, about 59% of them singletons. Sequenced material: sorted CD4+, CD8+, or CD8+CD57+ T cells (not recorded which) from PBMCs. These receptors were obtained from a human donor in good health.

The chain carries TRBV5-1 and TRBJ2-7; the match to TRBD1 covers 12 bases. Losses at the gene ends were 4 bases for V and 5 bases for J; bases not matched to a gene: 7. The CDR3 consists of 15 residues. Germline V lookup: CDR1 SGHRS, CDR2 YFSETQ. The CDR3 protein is CASSPGTGGLHEQYF. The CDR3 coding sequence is TGCGCCAGCAGCCCAGGGACAGGGGGCCTCCACGAGCAGTACTTC.

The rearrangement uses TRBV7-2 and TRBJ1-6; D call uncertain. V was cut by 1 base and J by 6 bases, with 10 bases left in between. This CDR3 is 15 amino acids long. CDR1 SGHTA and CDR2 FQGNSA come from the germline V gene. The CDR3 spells CASSLDPGTNSPLHF. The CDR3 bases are TGTGCCAGCAGCTTAGATCCAGGAACTAATTCACCCCTCCACTTT.

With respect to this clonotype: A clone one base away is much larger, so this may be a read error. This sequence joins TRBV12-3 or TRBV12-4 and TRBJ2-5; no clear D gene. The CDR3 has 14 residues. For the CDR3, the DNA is TGTGCCAGCAGTTTGTCGTTGTACCAAGGGACCCAGTACTTC. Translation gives CASSLSLYQGTQYF.

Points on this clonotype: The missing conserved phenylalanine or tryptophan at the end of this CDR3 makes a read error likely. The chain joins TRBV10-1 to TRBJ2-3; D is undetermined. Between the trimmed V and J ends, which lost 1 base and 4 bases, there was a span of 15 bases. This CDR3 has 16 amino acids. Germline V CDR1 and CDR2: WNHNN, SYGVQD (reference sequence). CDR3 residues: CASSELALREADTQYL. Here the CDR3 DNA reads TGCGCCAGCAGTGAGTTGGCCCTAAGAGAGGCAGATACGCAGTATCTT.

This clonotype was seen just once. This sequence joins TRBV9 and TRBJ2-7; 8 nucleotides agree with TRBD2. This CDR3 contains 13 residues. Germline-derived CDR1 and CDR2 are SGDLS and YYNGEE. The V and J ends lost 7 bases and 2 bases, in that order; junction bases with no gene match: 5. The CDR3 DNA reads TGTGCCAGCGCTTTAGCGGGAACCTACGAGCAGTACTTC. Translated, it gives CASALAGTYEQYF.

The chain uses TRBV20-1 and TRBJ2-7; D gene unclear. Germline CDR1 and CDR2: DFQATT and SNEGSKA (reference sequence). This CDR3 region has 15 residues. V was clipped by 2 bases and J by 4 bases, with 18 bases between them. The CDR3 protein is CSARTLGPEPYEQYF. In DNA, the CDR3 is TGCAGTGCTAGAACTTTAGGACCTGAACCGTACGAGCAGTACTTC.

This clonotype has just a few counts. The chain's CDR3 is CASSSGRNNQPQHF. In nucleotides, the CDR3 is TGTGCCAGCAGTTCTGGACGGAACAATCAGCCCCAGCATTTT. The V and J genes are TRBV27 and TRBJ1-5, with D hard to call. Germline assignment: CDR1 MNHEY and CDR2 SMNVEV (reference sequence). Between the trimmed V and J ends, which lost 4 bases and 3 bases, there was a span of 10 bases. This CDR3 has 14 residues.

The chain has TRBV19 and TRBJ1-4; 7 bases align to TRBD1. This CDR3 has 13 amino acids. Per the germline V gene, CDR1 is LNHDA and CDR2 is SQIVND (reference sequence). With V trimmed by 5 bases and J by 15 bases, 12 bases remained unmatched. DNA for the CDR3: TGTGCCAGTAGTGTATCGACAGGGTTTTGGGTGTTTTTT. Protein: CASSVSTGFWVFF.

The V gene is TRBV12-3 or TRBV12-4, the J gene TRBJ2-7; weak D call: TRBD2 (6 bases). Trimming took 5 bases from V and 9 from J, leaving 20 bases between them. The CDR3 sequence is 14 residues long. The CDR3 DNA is TGTGCCAGCAGTCGCCTGACTAGGGAGGCAGGGCAGTACTTC. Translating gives CASSRLTREAGQYF.

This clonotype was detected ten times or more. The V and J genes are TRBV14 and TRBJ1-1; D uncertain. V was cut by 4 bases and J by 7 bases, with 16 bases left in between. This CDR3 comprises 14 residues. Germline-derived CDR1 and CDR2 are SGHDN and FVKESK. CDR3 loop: CASSLSGGRLEAFF. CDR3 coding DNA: TGTGCCAGCAGCCTTAGCGGTGGCCGACTTGAAGCTTTCTTT.

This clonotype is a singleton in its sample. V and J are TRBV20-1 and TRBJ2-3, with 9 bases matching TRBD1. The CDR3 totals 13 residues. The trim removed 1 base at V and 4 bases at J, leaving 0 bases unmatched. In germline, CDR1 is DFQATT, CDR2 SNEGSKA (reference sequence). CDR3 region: CSARGDRADTQYF. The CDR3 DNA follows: TGCAGTGCTAGAGGGGACAGGGCAGATACGCAGTATTTT.

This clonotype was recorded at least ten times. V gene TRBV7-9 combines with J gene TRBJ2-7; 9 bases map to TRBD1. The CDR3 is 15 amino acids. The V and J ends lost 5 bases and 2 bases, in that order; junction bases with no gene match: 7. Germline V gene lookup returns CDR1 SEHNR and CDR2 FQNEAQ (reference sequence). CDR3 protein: CASSVGQGLTYEQYF. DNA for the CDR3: TGTGCCAGCAGCGTTGGACAGGGGCTTACCTACGAGCAGTACTTC. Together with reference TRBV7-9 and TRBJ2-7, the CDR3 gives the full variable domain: DTGVSQNPRHKITKRGQNVTFRCDPISEHNRLYWYRQTLGQGPEFLTYFQNEAQLEKSRLLSDRFSAERPKGSFSTLEIQRTEQGDSAMYLCASSVGQGLTYEQYFGPGTRLTVT.